This TCR beta chain was observed in a study of blood T cell repertoires in COVID-19. Study overall: The United States, Italy and Spain supplied acute and convalescent COVID-19 samples. PBMCs, B-cell-depleted T cells, or T cells were the source of the cDNA or gDNA that made up the material.

This clone appeared once. As handled by the study authors: Amplifying reference gene primers gave estimates of nucleated cell counts. Assay used: immunoSEQ multiplex PCR; TCRdb lists only in-frame clones, some missing. V, J and clone size derive from that table, while D and trimming were established from the DNA sequence. Of around 240,000 clones in the sample, 86% are singletons; the top ten hold about 3%. This CDR3 comprises 15 residues. CDR1 and CDR2 (germline): SGHDN, FVKESK. Trimming stripped 4 bases from V and 2 bases from J, with 14 bases between. This TCR derives from a woman in her twenties or thirties who had recovered from COVID-19. V usage is TRBV14 and J usage is TRBJ2-5; tentative D call: TRBD1 (5 bases). The sequencing sample was made of peripheral blood. The DNA of the CDR3 is TGTGCCAGCAGCCGCACAGGACGGATTCAAGAGACCCAGTACTTC. Protein product: CASSRTGRIQETQYF.